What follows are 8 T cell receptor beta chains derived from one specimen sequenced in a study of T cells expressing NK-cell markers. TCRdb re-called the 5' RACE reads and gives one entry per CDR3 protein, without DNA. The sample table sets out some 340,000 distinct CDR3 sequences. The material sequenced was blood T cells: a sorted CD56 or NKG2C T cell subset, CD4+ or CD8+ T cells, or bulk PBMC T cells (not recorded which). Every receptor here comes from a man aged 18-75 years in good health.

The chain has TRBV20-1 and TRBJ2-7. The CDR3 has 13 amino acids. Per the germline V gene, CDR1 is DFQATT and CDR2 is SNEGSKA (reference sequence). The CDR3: CSATLNISYEQYF.

The CDR3 reads CASRQGNNSPLHF. V and J are TRBV3-1 and TRBJ1-6; TCRdb designates TRBD1, a call that cannot be tested without DNA. CDR3 length equals 13 residues. CDR1 and CDR2 (germline): LGHDT, YNNKEL (reference sequence).

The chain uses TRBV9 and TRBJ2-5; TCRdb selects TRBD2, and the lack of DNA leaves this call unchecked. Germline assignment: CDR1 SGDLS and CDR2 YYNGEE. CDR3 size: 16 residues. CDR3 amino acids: CASSVEPAGGGETQYF.

CDR3 amino acids: CASSVVGGNQPQHF. The chain recombines TRBV2 with TRBJ1-5. The CDR3 is 14 amino acids. Germline CDR1 reads SNHLY; CDR2 reads FYNNEI.

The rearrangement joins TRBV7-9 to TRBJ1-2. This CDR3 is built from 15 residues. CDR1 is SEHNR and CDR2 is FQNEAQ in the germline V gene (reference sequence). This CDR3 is CASSLELEANYGYTF. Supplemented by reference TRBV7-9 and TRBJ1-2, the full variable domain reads DTGVSQNPRHKITKRGQNVTFRCDPISEHNRLYWYRQTLGQGPEFLTYFQNEAQLEKSRLLSDRFSAERPKGSFSTLEIQRTEQGDSAMYLCASSLELEANYGYTFGSGTRLTVV.

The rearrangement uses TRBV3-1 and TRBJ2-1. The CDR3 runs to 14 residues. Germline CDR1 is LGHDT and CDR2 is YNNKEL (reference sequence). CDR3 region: CASSPLTRPNEQFF.

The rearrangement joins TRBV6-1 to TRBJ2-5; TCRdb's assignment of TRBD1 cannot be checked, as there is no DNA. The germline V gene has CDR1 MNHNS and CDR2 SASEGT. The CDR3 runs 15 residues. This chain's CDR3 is CASSRRGSPQETQYF.

CDR3 residues: CASSRTSGGETQYF. The chain is built from TRBV13 and TRBJ2-5; lacking DNA, the TRBD2 call made by TCRdb goes unchecked. Germline V gene sequence: CDR1 PRHDT, CDR2 FYEKMQ (reference sequence). This CDR3 region has 14 residues.